These T cell receptor beta chains were read from a single sample in a study of T-cell memory formation after mild COVID-19. TCRdb independently ran MiXCR on the 5' RACE reads; one entry per CDR3 protein. The table lists roughly 450,000 distinct CDR3 sequences, roughly 20% of them singletons. The sample was PBMCs or a T cell subset sorted from them (not recorded which). These receptor sequences come from an adult woman who had mild COVID-19 (a few samples of this study predate the infection). Cell type and time point are not known. The CDR3 runs from the conserved cysteine through the conserved F or W. Each record gives: D gene, clone size, V gene, J gene, CDR3 DNA, CDR3 protein. D genes are given only for firm matches. For some rows the clone size is stated as once, few or many, or as a class when expanded; others skip it.

d_call: .; clone_size: .; v_call: TRBV7-2; j_call: TRBJ2-1; cdr3_nt: TGTGCCAGCAGATCCAAGCGGAGCTCCTACAATGAGCAGTTCTTC; cdr3_aa: CASRSKRSSYNEQFF
d_call: .; clone_size: .; v_call: TRBV30; j_call: TRBJ2-1; cdr3_nt: TGTGCCTGGAACGCGGATAGATACAATGAGCAGTTCTTC; cdr3_aa: CAWNADRYNEQFF
d_call: TRBD1; clone_size: few; v_call: TRBV12-3/TRBV12-4; j_call: TRBJ2-7; cdr3_nt: TGTGCCAGCTGCATGTTGGGGGACAGGGCCTACGAGCAGTACTTC; cdr3_aa: CASCMLGDRAYEQYF
d_call: .; clone_size: few; v_call: TRBV30; j_call: TRBJ2-1; cdr3_nt: TGTGCCTGGAATACTGGGGTGGCCTACAATGAGCAGTTCTTC; cdr3_aa: CAWNTGVAYNEQFF
d_call: .; clone_size: .; v_call: TRBV20-1; j_call: TRBJ1-2; cdr3_nt: TGCAGTGCCCGGGGGTCTGGCTACACCTTC; cdr3_aa: CSARGSGYTF
d_call: TRBD1; clone_size: few; v_call: TRBV4-1; j_call: TRBJ2-1; cdr3_nt: TGCGCCAGCAGCCATAGTCCGGGACAGACGTACAATGAGCAGTTCTTC; cdr3_aa: CASSHSPGQTYNEQFF
d_call: TRBD2; clone_size: few; v_call: TRBV11-1; j_call: TRBJ2-5; cdr3_nt: TGTGCCAGCAGCCTAGCCGGGACTAGGGGGCAAGAGACCCAGTACTTC; cdr3_aa: CASSLAGTRGQETQYF
d_call: TRBD2; clone_size: many; v_call: TRBV4-3; j_call: TRBJ2-1; cdr3_nt: TGCGCCAGCAGCCAAGATGTGTCTAGCGGGAGTGAGCAGTTCTTC; cdr3_aa: CASSQDVSSGSEQFF
d_call: .; clone_size: .; v_call: TRBV24-1; j_call: TRBJ2-3; cdr3_nt: TGTGCCACCAGTGATTTTCGAGAAAACACAGATACGCAGTATTTT; cdr3_aa: CATSDFRENTDTQYF
d_call: TRBD1; clone_size: .; v_call: TRBV5-1; j_call: TRBJ1-1; cdr3_nt: TGCGCCAGCAGCAGGGACAGGGGTCAGGGAGCTTTCTTT; cdr3_aa: CASSRDRGQGAFF
d_call: .; clone_size: .; v_call: TRBV6-5; j_call: TRBJ2-5; cdr3_nt: TGTGCCAGCAGCGGGACCGTTGGGGAGACCCAGTACTTC; cdr3_aa: CASSGTVGETQYF
d_call: TRBD1; clone_size: few; v_call: TRBV20-1; j_call: TRBJ1-2; cdr3_nt: TGCAGTGCTAGAGCTAGAACAGGGGTTGCAAATGGCTACACCTTC; cdr3_aa: CSARARTGVANGYTF
d_call: .; clone_size: .; v_call: TRBV7-3; j_call: TRBJ1-1; cdr3_nt: TGTGCCAGCAGCCAACGGACGGACCGTGAAGCTTTCTTT; cdr3_aa: CASSQRTDREAFF
d_call: .; clone_size: .; v_call: TRBV20-1; j_call: TRBJ2-6; cdr3_nt: TGCAGTGCTAGAGATTCGTACGGGAGCTCTGGGGCCAACGTCCTGACTTTC; cdr3_aa: CSARDSYGSSGANVLTF
d_call: TRBD1; clone_size: few; v_call: TRBV29-1; j_call: TRBJ1-1; cdr3_nt: TGCAGCGTTGGCAGGGGGGACATGAACACTGAAGCTTTCTTT; cdr3_aa: CSVGRGDMNTEAFF